This TCR beta chain derives from a study of blood T cell repertoires in COVID-19. Study in general: Material from acute and convalescent COVID-19 was sourced from the United States, Italy and Spain. Sources were T cells, B-cell-depleted T cells, or PBMCs; the material itself was cDNA or gDNA.

This clone was seen more than once but under ten times. TCRdb keeps only in-frame clones here, not all; method: immunoSEQ multiplex PCR. The sample holds some 96,000 clones, around 85% seen once. The sequencing sample was made of peripheral blood. The source of this sequence is a man aged 45-60 years with active or convalescent COVID-19.

The CDR3, as DNA: TGCAGCGTTACACAGGGACAAGCTTTCTTT. Amino acid sequence: CSVTQGQAFF. The chain couples TRBV29-1 to TRBJ1-1, with a weak D call TRBD1 (6 bases). The CDR3 spans 10 residues. Between the trimmed V and J ends, which lost 5 bases and 9 bases, there was a span of 10 bases. Germline V gives CDR1 SQVTM, CDR2 ANQGSEA. Drawing the rest from reference TRBV29-1 and TRBJ1-1, the complete variable domain is SAVISQKPSRDICQRGTSLTIQCQVDSQVTMMFWYRQQPGQSLTLIATANQGSEATYESGFVIDKFPISRPNLTFSTLTVSNMSPEDSSIYLCSVTQGQAFFGQGTRLTVV.